This is a list of T cell receptor beta chains from one sample in a study of OX40 agonist ivuxolimab in advanced cancers. Profiled with immunoSEQ multiplex PCR; TCRdb holds only in-frame clones, not every one. The sample shows about 40,000 clones, around 85% of them seen only once. The sequencing here drew on CD4+ or CD8+ T cells sorted from blood, taken in a trial of the OX40 agonist ivuxolimab. All receptors come from an adult with an advanced solid tumor such as melanoma, head and neck, liver or kidney cancer. The CDR3 runs from the conserved cysteine through the conserved F or W. The D gene is left open where the match is weak. Clone sizes are given selectively: once, few, many, or a class where the clone is expanded.

V gene: TRBV6-6
D gene: -
J gene: TRBJ2-1
clone size: -
CDR3 protein: CASSYRVGYNEQFF
CDR3 DNA: TGTGCCAGCAGTTACAGGGTGGGCTACAATGAGCAGTTCTTC

V gene: TRBV5-6
D gene: -
J gene: TRBJ2-4
clone size: -
CDR3 protein: CASSLRGRNKNIQYF
CDR3 DNA: TGTGCCAGCAGCTTACGGGGGCGCAACAAAAACATTCAGTACTTC

V gene: TRBV10-3
D gene: TRBD1
J gene: TRBJ2-1
clone size: -
CDR3 protein: CAISSKDRGKNNEQFF
CDR3 DNA: TGTGCCATCAGTTCAAAAGACAGGGGGAAGAACAATGAGCAGTTCTTC

V gene: TRBV6-4
D gene: TRBD2
J gene: TRBJ2-1
clone size: -
CDR3 protein: CASSIAGGQANEQFF
CDR3 DNA: TGTGCCAGCAGTATAGCGGGAGGACAGGCGAATGAGCAGTTCTTC

V gene: TRBV6-5
D gene: TRBD2
J gene: TRBJ2-2
clone size: -
CDR3 protein: CASRGGSGELFF
CDR3 DNA: TGTGCCAGCAGGGGAGGGTCCGGGGAGCTGTTTTTT

V gene: TRBV6-5
D gene: -
J gene: TRBJ1-2
clone size: once
CDR3 protein: CASSYFGPDYGYTF
CDR3 DNA: TGTGCCAGCAGTTACTTCGGGCCTGACTATGGCTACACCTTC

V gene: TRBV7-2
D gene: -
J gene: TRBJ2-1
clone size: -
CDR3 protein: CASSPTAYNEQFF
CDR3 DNA: TGTGCCAGCAGCCCCACAGCGTACAATGAGCAGTTCTTC

V gene: TRBV4-3
D gene: -
J gene: TRBJ2-1
clone size: -
CDR3 protein: CASSQIWDGDNEQFF
CDR3 DNA: TGCGCCAGCAGCCAGATATGGGACGGAGACAATGAGCAGTTCTTC

V gene: TRBV5-6
D gene: TRBD2
J gene: TRBJ2-7
clone size: once
CDR3 protein: CASSLKAGGPPYEQYF
CDR3 DNA: TGTGCCAGCAGCTTAAAGGCGGGAGGGCCCCCCTACGAGCAGTACTTC

V gene: TRBV4-3
D gene: TRBD2
J gene: TRBJ2-3
clone size: -
CDR3 protein: CASSQGLAGVNTDTQYF
CDR3 DNA: TGCGCCAGCAGCCAAGGACTAGCGGGAGTGAACACAGATACGCAGTATTTT

V gene: TRBV5-6
D gene: -
J gene: TRBJ1-1
clone size: -
CDR3 protein: CASSLDEPSQAGNTEAFF
CDR3 DNA: TGTGCCAGCAGCTTGGACGAACCCTCTCAGGCCGGCAACACTGAAGCTTTCTTT

V gene: TRBV25-1
D gene: TRBD1
J gene: TRBJ1-2
clone size: -
CDR3 protein: CASSARDRGLAGYTF
CDR3 DNA: TGTGCCAGCAGTGCCCGGGACAGGGGGCTAGCGGGCTACACCTTC

V gene: TRBV11-2
D gene: -
J gene: TRBJ1-6
clone size: -
CDR3 protein: CASSPPHNSPLHF
CDR3 DNA: TGTGCCAGCAGCCCTCCGCATAATTCACCCCTCCACTTT

V gene: TRBV5-6
D gene: -
J gene: TRBJ2-5
clone size: -
CDR3 protein: CASSLKWDYQETQYF
CDR3 DNA: TGTGCCAGCAGCTTGAAATGGGATTACCAAGAGACCCAGTACTTC

V gene: TRBV11-1
D gene: -
J gene: TRBJ1-2
clone size: -
CDR3 protein: CASSYEGGYTF
CDR3 DNA: TGTGCCAGCAGCTACGAAGGGGGCTACACCTTC

V gene: TRBV9
D gene: -
J gene: TRBJ2-2
clone size: once
CDR3 protein: CASRDGTGGNTGELFF
CDR3 DNA: TGTGCCAGCAGAGACGGGACTGGCGGAAACACCGGGGAGCTGTTTTTT

V gene: TRBV28
D gene: -
J gene: TRBJ1-5
clone size: -
CDR3 protein: CASTRPLSNQPQHF
CDR3 DNA: TGTGCCAGCACCAGGCCCCTTAGCAATCAGCCCCAGCATTTT

V gene: TRBV30
D gene: -
J gene: TRBJ2-2
clone size: -
CDR3 protein: CAWNTLVGELFF
CDR3 DNA: TGTGCCTGGAATACATTGGTCGGGGAGCTGTTTTTT

V gene: TRBV4-1
D gene: TRBD1
J gene: TRBJ1-5
clone size: -
CDR3 protein: CASSQDLGQGYQPQHF
CDR3 DNA: TGCGCCAGCAGCCAAGATCTCGGACAGGGCTATCAGCCCCAGCATTTT

V gene: TRBV9
D gene: TRBD1
J gene: TRBJ2-1
clone size: -
CDR3 protein: CASSVQDRGSGNEQFF
CDR3 DNA: TGTGCCAGCAGCGTACAGGACAGGGGTTCTGGCAATGAGCAGTTCTTC

V gene: TRBV14
D gene: -
J gene: TRBJ1-2
clone size: many
CDR3 protein: CASSQEGRADGYTF
CDR3 DNA: TGTGCCAGCAGCCAGGAGGGGAGGGCAGATGGCTACACCTTC

V gene: TRBV6-1
D gene: -
J gene: TRBJ1-1
clone size: -
CDR3 protein: CASSEGGRRSF
CDR3 DNA: TGTGCCAGCAGTGAAGGGGGGAGGAGATCCTTT

V gene: TRBV6-4
D gene: TRBD2
J gene: TRBJ2-2
clone size: -
CDR3 protein: CASSELAGSGGELFF
CDR3 DNA: TGTGCCAGCAGTGAACTAGCGGGATCGGGCGGGGAGCTGTTTTTT

V gene: TRBV5-4
D gene: -
J gene: TRBJ2-3
clone size: -
CDR3 protein: CASSGGGGGTDTQYF
CDR3 DNA: TGTGCCAGCAGCGGAGGGGGCGGCGGAACAGATACGCAGTATTTT

V gene: TRBV27
D gene: TRBD2
J gene: TRBJ2-5
clone size: -
CDR3 protein: CASSSGLARIQETQYF
CDR3 DNA: TGTGCCAGCAGTTCAGGACTAGCGCGAATACAAGAGACCCAGTACTTC

V gene: TRBV20-1
D gene: -
J gene: TRBJ2-1
clone size: once
CDR3 protein: CSASYNEQFF
CDR3 DNA: TGCAGTGCTAGTTACAATGAGCAGTTCTTC

V gene: TRBV19
D gene: -
J gene: TRBJ2-1
clone size: -
CDR3 protein: CASSIWGLASGYNEQFF
CDR3 DNA: TGTGCCAGTAGTATATGGGGGCTGGCTAGCGGATACAATGAGCAGTTCTTC

V gene: TRBV27
D gene: TRBD2
J gene: TRBJ2-3
clone size: -
CDR3 protein: CASRGLAGPTDTQYF
CDR3 DNA: TGTGCCAGCAGGGGACTAGCGGGCCCCACAGATACGCAGTATTTT

V gene: TRBV10-3
D gene: TRBD1
J gene: TRBJ2-7
clone size: -
CDR3 protein: CAISPQGSGYEQYF
CDR3 DNA: TGTGCCATCAGTCCACAGGGGTCAGGCTACGAGCAGTACTTC

V gene: TRBV23-1
D gene: -
J gene: TRBJ1-2
clone size: -
CDR3 protein: CASSPPPCAAFYGYTF
CDR3 DNA: TGCGCCAGCAGTCCCCCTCCCTGTGCAGCCTTCTATGGCTACACCTTC

V gene: TRBV7-2
D gene: TRBD2
J gene: TRBJ2-1
clone size: -
CDR3 protein: CASSDPLAGANNEQFF
CDR3 DNA: TGTGCCAGCAGCGACCCACTAGCGGGGGCCAACAATGAGCAGTTCTTC

V gene: TRBV5-1
D gene: -
J gene: TRBJ1-4
clone size: once
CDR3 protein: CASSLGVNEKLFF
CDR3 DNA: TGCGCCAGCAGTCTCGGAGTTAATGAAAAACTGTTTTTT

V gene: TRBV9
D gene: TRBD2
J gene: TRBJ2-7
clone size: -
CDR3 protein: CASGPSGTYEQYF
CDR3 DNA: TGTGCCAGCGGTCCTAGCGGGACCTACGAGCAGTACTTC

V gene: TRBV19
D gene: -
J gene: TRBJ1-1
clone size: -
CDR3 protein: CASSIGPNTEAFF
CDR3 DNA: TGTGCCAGTAGTATCGGGCCGAACACTGAAGCTTTCTTT

V gene: TRBV4-3
D gene: -
J gene: TRBJ2-3
clone size: -
CDR3 protein: CASSQDLREGDTQYF
CDR3 DNA: TGCGCCAGCAGCCAAGACTTACGGGAAGGGGATACGCAGTATTTT

V gene: TRBV5-8
D gene: TRBD2
J gene: TRBJ2-5
clone size: -
CDR3 protein: CASSWGLAGETQYF
CDR3 DNA: TGTGCCAGCAGCTGGGGACTAGCGGGAGAGACCCAGTACTTC

V gene: TRBV29-1
D gene: TRBD1
J gene: TRBJ1-2
clone size: -
CDR3 protein: CSVEMDRIVHGYTF
CDR3 DNA: TGCAGCGTTGAAATGGACAGGATTGTCCATGGCTACACCTTC

V gene: TRBV28
D gene: TRBD1
J gene: TRBJ1-1
clone size: once
CDR3 protein: CASSPRTGTGTEAFF
CDR3 DNA: TGTGCCAGCAGCCCTAGGACAGGGACGGGGACTGAAGCTTTCTTT

V gene: TRBV11-2
D gene: -
J gene: TRBJ1-1
clone size: few
CDR3 protein: CASSLDHGANTEAFF
CDR3 DNA: TGTGCCAGCAGCTTAGATCACGGGGCGAACACTGAAGCTTTCTTT

V gene: TRBV11-2
D gene: -
J gene: TRBJ2-7
clone size: -
CDR3 protein: CASSLSAVYEQYF
CDR3 DNA: TGTGCCAGCAGCTTATCGGCAGTCTACGAGCAGTACTTC

V gene: TRBV5-1
D gene: TRBD2
J gene: TRBJ2-7
clone size: -
CDR3 protein: CASSSLGLADSYEQYF
CDR3 DNA: TGCGCCAGCAGCTCTTTAGGACTAGCGGACTCCTACGAGCAGTACTTC

V gene: TRBV7-6
D gene: TRBD1
J gene: TRBJ1-1
clone size: few
CDR3 protein: CASSPGTGRNTEAFF
CDR3 DNA: TGTGCCAGCAGCCCCGGGACAGGGAGGAACACTGAAGCTTTCTTT

V gene: TRBV27
D gene: -
J gene: TRBJ1-5
clone size: -
CDR3 protein: CASSLNPYQPQHF
CDR3 DNA: TGTGCCAGCAGTTTAAACCCTTATCAGCCCCAGCATTTT

V gene: TRBV7-9
D gene: -
J gene: TRBJ2-1
clone size: -
CDR3 protein: CASSLELYEQFF
CDR3 DNA: TGTGCCAGCAGCCTCGAGCTTTATGAGCAGTTCTTC

V gene: TRBV11-3
D gene: -
J gene: TRBJ2-3
clone size: -
CDR3 protein: CASSQDWGWDTDTQYF
CDR3 DNA: TGTGCCAGCAGTCAAGACTGGGGGTGGGACACAGATACGCAGTATTTT

V gene: TRBV28
D gene: -
J gene: TRBJ1-4
clone size: -
CDR3 protein: CASNQTPRREKLFF
CDR3 DNA: TGTGCCAGCAATCAGACCCCCCGGAGGGAAAAACTGTTTTTT

V gene: TRBV6-6
D gene: -
J gene: TRBJ2-3
clone size: -
CDR3 protein: CASSYRGADTQYF
CDR3 DNA: TGTGCCAGCAGTTACCGGGGCGCAGATACGCAGTATTTT

V gene: TRBV7-2
D gene: TRBD2
J gene: TRBJ2-2
clone size: -
CDR3 protein: CASSLESSGVRTGELFF
CDR3 DNA: TGTGCCAGCAGCTTGGAAAGTAGCGGGGTCCGCACCGGGGAGCTGTTTTTT

V gene: TRBV30
D gene: -
J gene: TRBJ2-5
clone size: -
CDR3 protein: CAWSVGVGETQYF
CDR3 DNA: TGTGCCTGGAGTGTAGGTGTTGGGGAGACCCAGTACTTC

V gene: TRBV9
D gene: TRBD2
J gene: TRBJ2-7
clone size: -
CDR3 protein: CASSVASGSLYEQYF
CDR3 DNA: TGTGCCAGCAGCGTAGCTAGCGGGAGTCTCTACGAGCAGTACTTC

V gene: TRBV14
D gene: -
J gene: TRBJ2-1
clone size: -
CDR3 protein: CASSPTGSYNEQFF
CDR3 DNA: TGTGCCAGCAGCCCGACGGGTTCCTACAATGAGCAGTTCTTC

V gene: TRBV13
D gene: -
J gene: TRBJ1-1
clone size: -
CDR3 protein: CASSYGPRVTEAFF
CDR3 DNA: TGTGCCAGCAGCTATGGACCGCGGGTCACTGAAGCTTTCTTT

V gene: TRBV10-3
D gene: -
J gene: TRBJ2-1
clone size: -
CDR3 protein: CAISEYPHNEQFF
CDR3 DNA: TGTGCCATCAGTGAGTACCCCCACAATGAGCAGTTCTTC

V gene: TRBV10-2
D gene: -
J gene: TRBJ1-5
clone size: -
CDR3 protein: CASGDAVLGPQHF
CDR3 DNA: TGCGCCAGCGGGGACGCCGTACTGGGGCCCCAGCATTTT

V gene: TRBV5-6
D gene: TRBD2
J gene: TRBJ2-5
clone size: -
CDR3 protein: CASSLVFAGAAQETQYF
CDR3 DNA: TGTGCCAGCAGCTTGGTATTTGCGGGAGCGGCCCAAGAGACCCAGTACTTC

V gene: TRBV6-1
D gene: -
J gene: TRBJ1-1
clone size: -
CDR3 protein: CASSEIGTEAFF
CDR3 DNA: TGTGCCAGCAGTGAGATCGGGACAGAAGCTTTCTTT

V gene: TRBV7-8
D gene: -
J gene: TRBJ2-2
clone size: -
CDR3 protein: CASSPNGAGELFF
CDR3 DNA: TGTGCCAGCAGCCCAAATGGGGCCGGGGAGCTGTTTTTT

V gene: TRBV5-6
D gene: TRBD2
J gene: TRBJ2-1
clone size: -
CDR3 protein: CASLLAVTYNEQFF
CDR3 DNA: TGTGCCAGCCTTCTAGCGGTGACATACAATGAGCAGTTCTTC

V gene: TRBV7-9
D gene: -
J gene: TRBJ2-1
clone size: many
CDR3 protein: CASSSTPQTGNEQFF
CDR3 DNA: TGTGCCAGCAGCTCCACCCCACAGACCGGCAATGAGCAGTTCTTC